These 25 T cell receptor beta chains were sequenced from one sample in a study of T-cell reconstitution after alpha-beta-depleted transplantation in children. Unique molecular identifiers tagged the TCRbeta library. TCRdb reanalysed the PCR reads using MiXCR and keeps one entry per CDR3 protein. The profile shows hundreds of thousands of distinct CDR3 sequences, 15% to 20% of them singletons. This specimen consisted of PBMCs, mostly from graft donor cells, obtained 360 days after TCRalphabeta/CD19-depleted stem cell transplant. Receptor source: a boy under two years old who had a stem cell transplant for Wiskott-Aldrich syndrome, so the T cells may come from the graft donor.

This clonotype was observed a handful of times. The CDR3 bases are TGCAGCGTTGAGGGGGACACCCTTTACCTCAATGAGCAGTTCTTC. Protein: CSVEGDTLYLNEQFF. This chain joins TRBV29-1 and TRBJ2-1; TRBD1 is a possible D gene (6 bases). This CDR3 is built from 15 residues. V shed 3 bases and J shed 6 bases, with 18 bases lying between them. Germline-derived CDR1 and CDR2 are SQVTM and ANQGSEA.

This clonotype was recorded many times. The chain joins TRBV9 to TRBJ2-3; possible D gene TRBD1, 6 bases. The CDR3 is made up of 15 amino acids. Germline assignment: CDR1 SGDLS and CDR2 YYNGEE. V lost 4 bases to trimming and J lost 1 base, with 13 bases between them. As DNA, the CDR3 is TGTGCCAGCAGCCCTCGACCAGGGGGCACAGATACGCAGTATTTT. Its translation: CASSPRPGGTDTQYF.

V and J are TRBV20-1 and TRBJ2-7, with TRBD2 matching 7 bases. Looked up from germline, CDR1 is DFQATT and CDR2 is SNEGSKA (reference sequence). V lost 5 bases and J lost 3; bases outside the gene matches: 7. The CDR3 has 13 residues. DNA of the CDR3: TGCAGTGCTGGCGGGGGAACTAGCTACGAGCAGTACTTC. Amino acids: CSAGGGTSYEQYF.

The J gene is TRBJ2-3, the V gene TRBV15, with TRBD1 identical over 11 bases. The trim removed 8 bases at V and 4 bases at J, leaving 8 bases unmatched. Germline V CDR1 and CDR2: LNHNV, YYDKDF (reference sequence). The CDR3 is 15 residues long. CDR3 loop: CATVQGTGGADTQYF. CDR3 sequence (DNA): TGTGCCACCGTTCAAGGGACAGGGGGGGCAGATACGCAGTATTTT.

This clonotype was detected a few times. The chain joins TRBV10-3 to TRBJ1-3, with unresolved D. The V gene's germline CDR1 is ENHRY and CDR2 SYGVKD. The germline V and J ends were trimmed by 7 bases and 0 bases, with 7 bases remaining between them. This CDR3 comprises 13 residues. The CDR3 loop reads CAIKPDSGNTIYF. CDR3 coding DNA: TGTGCCATCAAACCGGACTCTGGAAACACCATATATTTT.

The V and J genes are TRBV7-9 and TRBJ2-1; TRBD2 agrees at 10 bases. Germline V CDR1 and CDR2: SEHNR, FQNEAQ (reference sequence). After removal of 9 bases from V and 12 bases from J, the junction contained 8 bases not matched to a gene. The length of the CDR3 is 12 residues. The CDR3 DNA reads as TGTGCCAGTCTTCTAGCGGGAGTTGGGCAGTTCTTC. Translating it yields CASLLAGVGQFF.

This chain joins TRBV11-2 and TRBJ1-4; 8 nucleotides match TRBD1. Losses at the gene ends were 4 bases for V and 8 bases for J; bases not matched to a gene: 6. Germline values: CDR1 SGHAT, CDR2 FQNNGV. The CDR3 totals 14 residues. CDR3 in amino acids: CASSSRGLGEKLFF. CDR3 DNA: TGTGCCAGCAGCTCCAGGGGGCTTGGGGAAAAACTGTTTTTT.

Written as DNA, the CDR3 is TGCAGTGCTAAAGACAGGGCGAAGACCTACGAGCAGTACTTC. It translates to CSAKDRAKTYEQYF. This rearrangement joins TRBV20-1 to TRBJ2-7; 7 nucleotides line up with TRBD1. Germline CDR1 and CDR2: DFQATT and SNEGSKA (reference sequence). The CDR3 spans 14 residues. Trimming cost V 4 bases and J 2 bases; bases outside gene matches: 8.

The chain joins TRBV7-2 to TRBJ1-1; D gene unclear. CDR1 and CDR2 from the germline V gene are SGHTA and FQGNSA. V was pared by 6 bases and J by 1 base, with 12 bases between. The CDR3 spans 14 residues. CDR3 bases: TGTGCCAGCAGGAAGAGGCATCGGAACACTGAAGCTTTCTTT. This codes for CASRKRHRNTEAFF.

CDR3 coding DNA: TGTGCCAGCAGTTACGAGAAGACAGGGGGCGGATACGAGCAGTACTTC. This gives the protein CASSYEKTGGGYEQYF. The rearrangement links TRBV6-5 to TRBJ2-7; 10 bases align to TRBD1. V shed 2 bases and J 4 bases; nucleotides not matched to a gene: 8. The germline V gene encodes CDR1 MNHEY and CDR2 SVGAGI. The CDR3 runs to 16 residues.

The CDR3 here is CASSPRNREWGQYF. CDR3 bases: TGTGCCAGCAGCCCTCGGAACAGGGAGTGGGGGCAGTATTTT. This sequence joins TRBV3-1 and TRBJ2-3; D may be TRBD1 (6 bases). The V and J ends lost 4 bases and 11 bases respectively, with 19 bases between them. Germline V lookup: CDR1 LGHDT, CDR2 YNNKEL (reference sequence). This CDR3 spans 14 amino acids.

About this clonotype itself: Its ends do not fully match the called genes, so a read error is possible. The V and J genes are TRBV29-1 and TRBJ2-1; 10 bases align to TRBD2. CDR1 is SQVTM and CDR2 is ANQGSEA in the germline V gene. The CDR3 runs to 12 residues. DNA for the CDR3: TGCAGCGTAGAAGCGGGAGGGCCTTTTGAGTTCTTC. Residues: CSVEAGGPFEFF.

V and J are TRBV10-2 and TRBJ1-2; D gene ambiguous. Trimming cost V 0 bases and J 4 bases, with 12 bases left between them. The length of the CDR3 is 15 residues. CDR1 WSHSY and CDR2 SAAADI come from the germline V gene. CDR3 sequence: CASSESSAGSYGYTF. The CDR3 DNA reads TGCGCCAGCAGTGAGTCATCGGCAGGCTCCTATGGCTACACCTTC.

V and J are TRBV7-9 and TRBJ2-7; D might be TRBD2 (5 bases). Germline values: CDR1 SEHNR, CDR2 FQNEAQ (reference sequence). CDR3 length: 16 residues. The V gene lost 5 bases and the J gene lost 0 bases, with 17 bases spanning the gap. The CDR3 reads CASSPYQSGDSYEQYF. CDR3 DNA: TGTGCCAGCAGCCCCTACCAATCCGGGGACTCCTACGAGCAGTACTTC.

This chain links TRBV10-1 with TRBJ2-3; no definite D call. CDR1 and CDR2 from the germline V gene are WNHNN and SYGVQD (reference sequence). V lost 6 bases and J lost 2, with 9 bases in between. CDR3 length: 13 amino acids. CDR3 nucleotides: TGCGCCAGCAGCTCAGGCATCACAGATACGCAGTATTTT. Its translation: CASSSGITDTQYF.

The chain couples TRBV24-1 to TRBJ2-2; D gene unclear. CDR3 length: 16 amino acids. Trimming left V 6 bases short and J 8 bases short, with 21 bases between. Germline CDR1 and CDR2: KGHDR and SFDVKD. CDR3 protein: CATSLAPLSPAGELFF. The CDR3 nucleotides are TGTGCCACCAGTTTAGCCCCTTTGTCCCCGGCTGGGGAGCTGTTTTTT.

CDR3: CASSEARRLNTEAFF. The CDR3 DNA is TGTGCCAGCAGTGAAGCGCGGCGGCTCAACACTGAAGCTTTCTTT. This chain joins TRBV6-1 and TRBJ1-1; D remains ambiguous. Trimming removed 0 bases from V and 2 bases from J, with 10 bases in between. This CDR3 has 15 amino acids. CDR1 MNHNS and CDR2 SASEGT come from the germline V gene.

The chain uses TRBV12-3 or TRBV12-4 and TRBJ2-2; D gene ambiguous. There are 14 residues in the CDR3. Trimming took off 6 bases at V and 5 bases at J, with 13 bases between the two ends. Written as DNA, the CDR3 is TGTGCCAGCAGAGAGAATAGGGTGACCGGGGAGCTGTTTTTT. It encodes CASRENRVTGELFF.

This clonotype appeared many times. The chain carries TRBV12-3 or TRBV12-4 and TRBJ1-5, with a possible D match to TRBD1 (5 bases). The CDR3 is made up of 14 amino acids. V was trimmed by 3 bases and J by 5 bases, leaving 11 bases between them. CDR3 bases: TGTGCCAGCAGTTTGGGGGGAGGGGATCAGCCCCAGCATTTT. It yields the protein CASSLGGGDQPQHF.

The J gene is TRBJ2-3, the V gene TRBV4-1; 7 bases match TRBD1. CDR3 length equals 15 residues. Germline values: CDR1 MGHRA, CDR2 YSYEKL. The junction had 2 bases not matched to a gene; V was cut back by 1 base and J by 1 base. CDR3 protein: CASSQGGTGTDTQYF. Here the CDR3 DNA reads TGCGCCAGCAGCCAAGGAGGGACAGGCACAGATACGCAGTATTTT.

This clonotype was picked up a small number of times. This chain joins TRBV6-5 and TRBJ2-1; 8 bases agree with TRBD2. The trim removed 0 bases at V and 9 bases at J, leaving 7 bases unmatched. The CDR3 totals 15 residues. Per the germline V gene, CDR1 is MNHEY and CDR2 is SVGAGI. This CDR3 is CASSYSGTRLFEQFF. As DNA, the CDR3 is TGTGCCAGCAGTTACTCCGGGACTAGGCTGTTTGAGCAGTTCTTC.

The chain joins TRBV10-1 to TRBJ2-5, with D uncertain. The CDR3 consists of 16 residues. Trimming left V 0 bases short and J 5 bases short, with 16 bases between. The V gene's germline CDR1 is WNHNN and CDR2 SYGVQD (reference sequence). CDR3 amino acids: CASSESPGNPAETQYF. DNA of the CDR3: TGCGCCAGCAGTGAGTCGCCTGGGAACCCTGCGGAGACCCAGTACTTC.

The V call is TRBV7-9, the J call TRBJ2-7; TRBD1 matches at 8 bases. With 5 bases clipped from V and 0 bases from J, the junction kept 6 bases outside the gene matches. Germline V gene lookup returns CDR1 SEHNR and CDR2 FQNEAQ (reference sequence). There are 15 residues in the CDR3. The CDR3 reads CASSRGQVSSYEQYF. The CDR3 DNA is TGTGCCAGCAGCCGGGGACAGGTCAGCTCCTACGAGCAGTACTTC. Drawing the rest from reference TRBV7-9 and TRBJ2-7, the complete variable domain is DTGVSQNPRHKITKRGQNVTFRCDPISEHNRLYWYRQTLGQGPEFLTYFQNEAQLEKSRLLSDRFSAERPKGSFSTLEIQRTEQGDSAMYLCASSRGQVSSYEQYFGPGTRLTVT.

This clonotype was seen a few times. The rearrangement links TRBV9 to TRBJ2-7, with a tentative D call TRBD2 (7 bases). The V end lost 4 bases, the J end lost 6 bases, and 17 bases lay between the germline ends. This CDR3 spans 14 amino acids. Germline V gene sequence: CDR1 SGDLS, CDR2 YYNGEE. The CDR3 nucleotides are TGTGCCAGCAGCCTAACGGGGGCGGGAGTCGAGCAGTACTTC. It encodes CASSLTGAGVEQYF.

In this sample, this clonotype turned up a few times. This rearrangement joins TRBV28 to TRBJ1-4, with D uncertain. The CDR3 totals 14 residues. From germline, CDR1 is MDHEN and CDR2 SYDVKM. Trimming stripped 2 bases from V and 7 bases from J, with 11 bases between. For the CDR3, the DNA is TGTGCCAGCAGTTTAGTGGGTAATGGTGAAAAACTGTTTTTT. It specifies CASSLVGNGEKLFF.